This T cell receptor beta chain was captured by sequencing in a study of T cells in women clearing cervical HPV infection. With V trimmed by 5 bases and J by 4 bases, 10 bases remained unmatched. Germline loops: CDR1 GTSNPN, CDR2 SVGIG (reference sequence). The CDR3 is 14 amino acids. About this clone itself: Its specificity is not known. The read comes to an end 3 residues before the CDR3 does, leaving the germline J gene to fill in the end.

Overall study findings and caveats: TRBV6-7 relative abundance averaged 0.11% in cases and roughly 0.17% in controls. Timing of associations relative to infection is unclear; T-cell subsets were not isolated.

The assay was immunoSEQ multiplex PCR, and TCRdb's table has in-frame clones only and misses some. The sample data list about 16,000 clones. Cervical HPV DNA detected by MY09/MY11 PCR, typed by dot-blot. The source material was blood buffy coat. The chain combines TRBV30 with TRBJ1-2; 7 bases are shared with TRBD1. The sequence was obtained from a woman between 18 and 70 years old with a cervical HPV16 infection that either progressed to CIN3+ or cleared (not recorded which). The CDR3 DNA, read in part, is TGTGCCTGGGGGAGAGGGGGCCTCTTCTATGGC. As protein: CAWGRGGLFYG. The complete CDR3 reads CAWGRGGLFYGYTF.